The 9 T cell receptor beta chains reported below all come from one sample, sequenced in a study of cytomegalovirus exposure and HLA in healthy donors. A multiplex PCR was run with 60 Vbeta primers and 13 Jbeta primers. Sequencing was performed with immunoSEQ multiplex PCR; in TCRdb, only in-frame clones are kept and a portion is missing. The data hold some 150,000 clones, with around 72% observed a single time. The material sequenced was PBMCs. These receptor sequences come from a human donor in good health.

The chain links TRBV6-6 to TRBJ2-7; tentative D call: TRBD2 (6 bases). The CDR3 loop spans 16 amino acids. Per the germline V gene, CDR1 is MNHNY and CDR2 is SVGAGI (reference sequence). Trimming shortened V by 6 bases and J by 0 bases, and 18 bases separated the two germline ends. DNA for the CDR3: TGTGCCAGCAGACCACAAGAGGGACTGAGCTCCTACGAGCAGTACTTC. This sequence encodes CASRPQEGLSSYEQYF.

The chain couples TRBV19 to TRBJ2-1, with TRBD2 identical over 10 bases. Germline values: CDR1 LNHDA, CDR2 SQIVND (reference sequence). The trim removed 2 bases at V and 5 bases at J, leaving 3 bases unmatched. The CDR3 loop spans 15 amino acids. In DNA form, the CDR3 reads TGTGCCAGTAGTATAACAGGGACTAGCGACAATGAGCAGTTCTTC. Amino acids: CASSITGTSDNEQFF.

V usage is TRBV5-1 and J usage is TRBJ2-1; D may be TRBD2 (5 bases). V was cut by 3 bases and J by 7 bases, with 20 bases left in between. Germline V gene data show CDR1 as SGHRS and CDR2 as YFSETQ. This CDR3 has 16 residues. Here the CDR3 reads CASSSKAETLWNEQFF. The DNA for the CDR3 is TGCGCCAGCAGCTCAAAAGCGGAAACTTTGTGGAATGAGCAGTTCTTC.

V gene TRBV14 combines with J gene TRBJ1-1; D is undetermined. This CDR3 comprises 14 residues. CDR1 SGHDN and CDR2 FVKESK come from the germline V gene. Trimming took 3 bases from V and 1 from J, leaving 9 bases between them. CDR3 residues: CASSQDFANTEAFF. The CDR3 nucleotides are TGTGCCAGCAGCCAGGACTTCGCGAACACTGAAGCTTTCTTT.

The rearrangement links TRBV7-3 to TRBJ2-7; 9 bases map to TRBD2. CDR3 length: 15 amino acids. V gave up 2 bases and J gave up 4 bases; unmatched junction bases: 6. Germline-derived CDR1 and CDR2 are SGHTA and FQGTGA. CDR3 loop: CASSLSAGGLYEQYF. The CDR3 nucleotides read TGTGCCAGCAGCTTATCCGCGGGAGGGCTATACGAGCAGTACTTC.

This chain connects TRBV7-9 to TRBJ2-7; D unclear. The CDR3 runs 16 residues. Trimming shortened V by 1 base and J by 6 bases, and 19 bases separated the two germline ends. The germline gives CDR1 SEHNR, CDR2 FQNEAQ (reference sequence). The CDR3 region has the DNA TGTGCCAGCAGCTTAGACCCGACTCTTCCAAGTCGCGAGCAGTACTTC. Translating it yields CASSLDPTLPSREQYF.

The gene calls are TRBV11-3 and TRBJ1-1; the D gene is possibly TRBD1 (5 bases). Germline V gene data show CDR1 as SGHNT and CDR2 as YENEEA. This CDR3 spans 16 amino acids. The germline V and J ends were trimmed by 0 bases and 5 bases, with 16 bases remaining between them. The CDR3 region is CASSLDGRRGKTEAFF. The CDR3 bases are TGTGCCAGCAGCTTAGATGGGAGGAGGGGCAAGACTGAAGCTTTCTTT.

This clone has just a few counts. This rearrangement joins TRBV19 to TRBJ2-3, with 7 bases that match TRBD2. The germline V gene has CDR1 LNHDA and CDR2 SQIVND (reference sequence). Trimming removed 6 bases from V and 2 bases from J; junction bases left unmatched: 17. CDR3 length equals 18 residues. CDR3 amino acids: CASSRDRSGGSFTDTQYF. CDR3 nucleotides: TGTGCCAGTAGCCGAGATCGGTCCGGGGGGTCTTTCACAGATACGCAGTATTTT. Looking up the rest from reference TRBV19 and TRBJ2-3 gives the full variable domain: DGGITQSPKYLFRKEGQNVTLSCEQNLNHDAMYWYRQDPGQGLRLIYYSQIVNDFQKGDIAEGYSVSREKKESFPLTVTSAQKNPTAFYLCASSRDRSGGSFTDTQYFGPGTRLTVL.

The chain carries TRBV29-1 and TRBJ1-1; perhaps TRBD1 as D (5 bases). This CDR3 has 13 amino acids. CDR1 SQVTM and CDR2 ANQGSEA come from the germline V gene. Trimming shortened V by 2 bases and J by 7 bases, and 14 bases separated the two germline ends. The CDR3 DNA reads TGCAGCGTTGAATATTGGGACTCACGTGAAGCTTTCTTT. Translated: CSVEYWDSREAFF.